This T cell receptor beta chain comes out of a study of cytomegalovirus exposure and HLA in healthy donors. Healthy bone marrow donors supplied every sample. PCR was performed using 60 Vbeta and 13 Jbeta primers. Profiled with immunoSEQ multiplex PCR; TCRdb holds only in-frame clones, not every one. The table has more than 95,000 clones, approximately 80% seen once; the top ten hold almost 5%. Study-level results: About 87% or about 30% of the time was how often most TCR beta V segments were productive, according to an earlier analysis. Investigators reported 150 to 200 TCR beta chains as tied to cytomegalovirus. Several V segments, TRBV6-2 and TRBV6-3 among them, could not be told apart and were dropped.

The ends were cut back, 7 bases at V and 5 bases at J, with 21 bases in the middle. The CDR3 loop spans 16 amino acids. Germline CDR1 is LNHDA and CDR2 is SQIVND (reference sequence). With regard to this clone: Its antigen remains unidentified.

The origin of this receptor is a man aged 50 to 60 in good health and CMV-seropositive. The sequenced sample was PBMCs. The V call is TRBV19, the J call TRBJ2-1; a possible D gene is TRBD1 (6 bases). The CDR3: CASIPSGRDKNNEQFF. The CDR3 region has the DNA TGTGCCAGTATCCCTTCCGGACGGGACAAAAACAATGAGCAGTTCTTC.